This TCR beta chain was sequenced during a study of graft-versus-host responses after intestinal transplantation (dated by TCRdb to the early 2020s). For context, the study as a whole: The transplants that recipients got were multivisceral, liver-intestinal, or isolated intestinal. All recipients received anti-thymocyte globulin induction followed by maintenance tacrolimus and steroids for around 3 years. Bulk TCR-beta CDR3 sequencing was used to track graft-versus-host and host-versus-graft alloreactive T cell clones in the graft, circulation and bone marrow after intestinal transplantation. To identify alloreactive clones, pre-transplant mixed lymphocyte reaction products were sequenced and compared with unstimulated pre-transplant donor and recipient T cells. A cohort of 20 to 25 intestinal transplant recipients, including one retransplant, was enrolled, and 3 patients lacking pretransplant specimens were excluded. A peak of at least 4% donor T cells among recipient peripheral blood mononuclear cells was the definition used for donor T cell macrochimerism. Instead of going to the commercial service, samples from a few later patients were sequenced in-house on an Illumina MiSeq and processed with MiXCR. The investigation overall reported the following: GvH clones were found in recipient bone marrow, and some of the GvH clones appeared earlier in ileal mucosa or blood, which is consistent with an intestinal mucosal origin. The relatively low number and heterogeneity of intestinal transplant patients limited the conclusions. High GvH to HvG T cell clonal ratios were observed in the allografts of patients with donor T cell macrochimerism. Early after transplant, peak levels of circulating GvH clones were associated with declines in HvG clones.

About this clone itself: The antigen it binds to is not known. No base quality values were provided; no much bigger clone lies one nucleotide off.

Bone marrow was aspirated after transplant from the posterior iliac crest or another site chosen by the physician. Receptors were amplified or captured by the immunoSEQ multiplex PCR assay. High-throughput TCR-beta CDR3 sequencing of genomic DNA from most patients was performed by Adaptive Biotechnologies. The original pipeline was this. Adaptive's ImmunoSEQ software supplied the TCR sequencing data for approximately 18 patients, while MiXCR and VDJtools were used to process three other patients. CDR3 nucleotide sequences shared between donor and recipient were removed because their origin could not be assigned. Alloreactive clones required at least 2-fold expansion over unstimulated cells and minimum CFSE-low frequency of 0.002% (template counts) or 0.001% (read counts). Clones detected in sequenced pre-transplant spleen, lymph node, or MLR CFSE-low populations of the donor or recipient were defined as mappable. Cumulative frequency of alloreactive clones was calculated as a percentage of all sequences weighted by copy number. TCRdb took this table from immuneACCESS and kept in-frame rearrangements with V and J called. Such tables lack part of the clones; where checked against another copy, unresolved V genes explain under half of the gap, and the rest is unexplained. V and J calls plus clone size are reproduced from that table; the DNA served to infer D and trimming. Across this sample there are tens of thousands of clones, with around 90% seen only once. The ten largest clones take up about 6.7% of the sample.

This material consisted of bone marrow, taken 734 days after intestinal transplantation. The source of this sequence is a human patient who received an intestinal transplant, so some T cells may come from the graft donor.

The DNA sequence is given as TGTGCCAGCAGTTACGATGTCGGACTAGCGGGAGAGACCCAGTACTTC. This gives the protein CASSYDVGLAGETQYF. The rearranged segments are TRBV6-5 and TRBJ2-5; 11 bases in between match TRBD2. V is cut back by 2 bases and J by 4 bases, with 6 bases in the junction unmatched. The germline V gene provides CDR1 MNHEY and CDR2 SVGAGI. The CDR3 numbers 16 residues from cysteine through phenylalanine. Only the CDR3 DNA stays, 48 bases, in frame from base 1.